Below are 27 T cell receptor beta chains sequenced from a single sample in a study of T cells in Graves' hyperthyroidism and ophthalmopathy. Amplified regions were TCR beta CDR3 sequences from RNA transcripts. TCR CDR3 regions were first amplified by RT-PCR with HTBI primers. One entry per CDR3 protein results from TCRdb running MiXCR on the multiplex PCR reads. The sample lists some 740,000 distinct CDR3 sequences; roughly 15% were seen once. Sequenced material: blood. These receptors all come from a woman under 30 with Graves' hyperthyroidism.

With respect to this clonotype: An end of the junction differs from the germline gene, which may be a read error. This rearrangement joins TRBV2 to TRBJ2-2; the D gene could be TRBD1 or TRBD2 (6 bases each). CDR3 length: 14 residues. CDR1 is SNHLY and CDR2 is FYNNEI in the germline V gene. The CDR3 nucleotides read TGTGCCAGCAGGCCGCAGGGGAGGACCGGGGGGCTGTTTTTT. This encodes CASRPQGRTGGLFF.

The chain joins TRBV18 to TRBJ1-5, with TRBD1 matching over 8 bases. V trimming: 3 bases; J trimming: 2 bases; junction bases outside the gene matches: 6. Germline CDR1 reads KGHSH; CDR2 reads LQKENI. The CDR3 spans 16 residues. This chain's CDR3 is CASSPLQTGGNQPQHF. CDR3 coding DNA: TGTGCCAGCTCACCGCTTCAGACAGGGGGCAATCAGCCCCAGCATTTT.

This clonotype was recorded many times. The chain uses TRBV18 and TRBJ1-1; D is unclear. Germline CDR1 KGHSH, CDR2 LQKENI. This CDR3 comprises 14 residues. V was shortened by 2 bases and J by 2 bases, with 9 bases between the two germline ends. The CDR3 DNA sequence: TGTGCCAGCTCACCATACAGATACAACACTGAAGCTTTCTTT. Translated, it gives CASSPYRYNTEAFF.

This clonotype showed up just once. The chain links TRBV12-3 or TRBV12-4 to TRBJ2-7; 7 bases are a match to TRBD1. This CDR3 contains 15 residues. J gave up 3 bases and V 4 bases, and 9 bases lay outside the gene matches. This CDR3 is CASSYRTGAFYEQYF. The CDR3 DNA sequence: TGTGCCAGCAGTTATCGAACAGGGGCTTTCTACGAGCAGTACTTC.

This clonotype was seen many times. This chain connects TRBV5-6 to TRBJ2-5; D is tentatively TRBD1 or TRBD2 (5 bases each). Trimming shortened V by 4 bases and J by 2 bases, and 15 bases separated the two germline ends. The CDR3 is 15 residues long. The germline CDR1 and CDR2 sequences are SGHDT and YYEEEE. The chain's CDR3 is CASSKPGTTQETQYF. The DNA of the CDR3 is TGTGCCAGCAGCAAACCTGGGACGACGCAAGAGACCCAGTACTTC.

This clonotype was observed at least ten times. J is TRBJ2-5 and V is TRBV5-5; D gene ambiguous. Trimming removed 4 bases at V and 5 bases at J, with 12 bases between. Germline assignment: CDR1 SGHKS and CDR2 YYEKEE (reference sequence). The CDR3 runs to 13 residues. The chain's CDR3 is CASSQGGLETQYF. CDR3 in DNA: TGTGCCAGCAGCCAAGGTGGGCTGGAGACCCAGTACTTC. Complete variable domain (other parts from reference TRBV5-5 and TRBJ2-5): DAGVTQSPTHLIKTRGQQVTLRCSPISGHKSVSWYQQVLGQGPQFIFQYYEKEERGRGNFPDRFSARQFPNYSSELNVNALLLGDSALYLCASSQGGLETQYFGPGTRLLVL.

The J gene is TRBJ2-1, the V gene TRBV18; unclear D gene. This CDR3 is 14 amino acids long. Germline assignment: CDR1 KGHSH and CDR2 LQKENI. Deletions cut 9 bases from V and 3 bases from J, with 15 bases between. CDR3 in DNA: TGTGCCAGTCTAGACAAGGGATACTACAATGAGCAGTTCTTC. It specifies CASLDKGYYNEQFF. Full variable domain (remainder filled in from reference TRBV18 and TRBJ2-1): NAGVMQNPRHLVRRRGQEARLRCSPMKGHSHVYWYRQLPEEGLKFMVYLQKENIIDESGMPKERFSAEFPKEGPSILRIQQVVRGDSAAYFCASLDKGYYNEQFFGPGTRLTVL.

The genes are TRBV6-1 and TRBJ2-1; 9 bases map to TRBD2. The CDR3 runs to 14 residues. J gave up 3 bases and V 6 bases, and 3 bases lay outside the gene matches. Germline V gene data show CDR1 as MNHNS and CDR2 as SASEGT. The CDR3 here is CASRLAGNYNEQFF. The CDR3, as DNA: TGTGCCAGCAGGCTAGCGGGAAACTACAATGAGCAGTTCTTC.

This clonotype turned up a few times. The V call is TRBV6-1, the J call TRBJ1-2, with D uncertain. The CDR3 is 13 amino acids. Germline values: CDR1 MNHNS, CDR2 SASEGT. The V end was cut by 2 bases, the J end by 4 bases, with 8 bases between. CDR3 residues: CASSEHTAYGYTF. In DNA, the CDR3 is TGTGCCAGCAGTGAACATACAGCCTATGGCTACACCTTC.

In the case of this clonotype: A read error may produce the germline difference seen at one junction end. This chain links TRBV7-3 with TRBJ2-6; unclear D gene. The germline V gene encodes CDR1 SGHTA and CDR2 FQGTGA. CDR3 length equals 14 residues. Here the CDR3 DNA reads TGTACCAGCAACTTAATCCCTGGGGCCAACGTCCTGACTTTC. Protein sequence: CTSNLIPGANVLTF.

V usage is TRBV2 and J usage is TRBJ2-6; 15 bases fit TRBD2. Germline loops: CDR1 SNHLY, CDR2 FYNNEI. With V trimmed by 2 bases and J by 4 bases, 9 bases remained unmatched. The length of the CDR3 is 20 residues. The CDR3 DNA reads as TGTGCCAGCAGTGAACCTAGGACTAGCGGGAGGGTTACAGGGGCCAACGTCCTGACTTTC. Its translation is CASSEPRTSGRVTGANVLTF.

The rearrangement uses TRBV6-1 and TRBJ1-4; TRBD1 aligns across 8 bases. The J segment lost 6 bases and the V segment lost 5 bases, leaving 14 bases of the junction unmatched. The length of the CDR3 is 17 residues. Germline assignment: CDR1 MNHNS and CDR2 SASEGT. CDR3 sequence reads: CASSPLGRGQFDEKLFF. The DNA of the CDR3 is TGTGCCAGCAGTCCGTTGGGCAGGGGGCAGTTTGATGAAAAACTGTTTTTT.

The sample holds many counts of this clonotype. V is TRBV2 and J is TRBJ1-5; D perhaps matches TRBD1 (6 bases). The CDR3 is 16 residues long. Trimming shortened V by 5 bases and J by 0 bases, and 14 bases separated the two germline ends. The germline V gene encodes CDR1 SNHLY and CDR2 FYNNEI. As DNA, the CDR3 is TGTGCCAGCAGTAGGGGGAGGCCCCTTAGCAATCAGCCCCAGCATTTT. Translating gives CASSRGRPLSNQPQHF.

The chain recombines TRBV6-1 with TRBJ2-7; TRBD1 matches 9 bases. The germline gives CDR1 MNHNS, CDR2 SASEGT. V lost 8 bases to trimming and J lost 1 base; unmatched junction nucleotides: 6. The CDR3 spans 14 residues. This CDR3 reads CASGTGQGSYEQYF. The CDR3 DNA reads as TGTGCCAGCGGGACCGGACAGGGGTCCTACGAGCAGTACTTC.

This clonotype was seen at least ten times. The V gene is TRBV2, the J gene TRBJ2-5; perhaps TRBD2 as D (6 bases). With 8 bases removed from V and 4 bases from J, the gap between germline ends came to 11 bases. Germline lookup yields CDR1 SNHLY and CDR2 FYNNEI. The CDR3 runs to 12 residues. CDR3 coding DNA: TGTGCCAGCGGGGGTAGCGGAGAGACCCAGTACTTC. It translates to CASGGSGETQYF.

The chain uses TRBV6-2 or TRBV6-3 and TRBJ2-1; tentative D call: TRBD2 (7 bases). The germline gives CDR1 MNHEY, CDR2 SVGEGT. The CDR3 extends over 16 amino acids. The V gene lost 8 bases and the J gene lost 10 bases, with 27 bases spanning the gap. CDR3 sequence (DNA): TGTGCCAGCGGGGAGGGGAGGGGGAGGGCCTCCGGAGAGCAGTTCTTC. Translated: CASGEGRGRASGEQFF.

The chain is built from TRBV13 and TRBJ2-1; D is tentatively TRBD1 or TRBD2 (6 bases each). Trimming shortened V by 2 bases and J by 9 bases, and 14 bases separated the two germline ends. The CDR3 consists of 14 residues. Germline values: CDR1 PRHDT, CDR2 FYEKMQ (reference sequence). DNA for the CDR3: TGTGCCAGCAGCTTAACAAGGGGGGTCTTTGAGCAGTTCTTC. This encodes CASSLTRGVFEQFF.

This rearrangement joins TRBV6-2 or TRBV6-3 to TRBJ1-4; possible D gene TRBD1, 6 bases. The CDR3 is 16 amino acids. CDR1 is MNHEY and CDR2 is SVGEGT in the germline V gene. V was clipped by 2 bases and J by 7 bases, with 17 bases between them. CDR3 sequence (DNA): TGTGCCAGCAGTTACGGGATGGGCAGGGGTGTTGAAAAACTGTTTTTT. Protein: CASSYGMGRGVEKLFF.

This clonotype has just a few counts. This rearrangement joins TRBV9 to TRBJ2-2; perhaps TRBD1 as D (6 bases). Germline values: CDR1 SGDLS, CDR2 YYNGEE. The CDR3 extends over 16 amino acids. With 0 bases removed from V and 8 bases from J, the gap between germline ends came to 17 bases. In DNA form, the CDR3 reads TGTGCCAGCAGCGTAGTTCCAGGGGCTGGCGGGGGGGAGCTGTTTTTT. It codes for CASSVVPGAGGGELFF.

This clonotype was detected ten times or more. The chain joins TRBV6-5 to TRBJ1-1, with D possibly being TRBD1 (5 bases). From germline, CDR1 is MNHEY and CDR2 SVGAGI. The CDR3 spans 15 residues. Deletions cut 0 bases from V and 0 bases from J, with 8 bases between. CDR3 in amino acids: CASSYSGGVNTEAFF. The CDR3 nucleotides read TGTGCCAGCAGTTACTCGGGAGGGGTGAACACTGAAGCTTTCTTT.

This clonotype appeared many times. V and J are TRBV20-1 and TRBJ2-7; D unclear. V was clipped by 6 bases and J by 3 bases, with 12 bases between them. The CDR3 spans 12 residues. Germline V gene data show CDR1 as DFQATT and CDR2 as SNEGSKA (reference sequence). In nucleotides, the CDR3 is TGCAGTGCCGGTCGTCCCGACTACGAGCAGTACTTC. It codes for CSAGRPDYEQYF.

V is TRBV7-9 and J is TRBJ2-5; 7 positions match TRBD1. After removal of 6 bases from V and 2 bases from J, the junction contained 21 bases not matched to a gene. This CDR3 has 19 residues. Germline lookup yields CDR1 SEHNR and CDR2 FQNEAQ (reference sequence). The CDR3 DNA follows: TGTGCCAGCAGTCCCCCCCTGATAAACTCTGGACAGGCTCAAGAGACCCAGTACTTC. Protein: CASSPPLINSGQAQETQYF. Full variable domain (remainder filled in from reference TRBV7-9 and TRBJ2-5): DTGVSQNPRHKITKRGQNVTFRCDPISEHNRLYWYRQTLGQGPEFLTYFQNEAQLEKSRLLSDRFSAERPKGSFSTLEIQRTEQGDSAMYLCASSPPLINSGQAQETQYFGPGTRLLVL.

This clonotype has only a few counts. The CDR3 reads CSALGQAGGELFF. The CDR3 DNA reads TGCAGTGCCCTCGGACAGGCCGGCGGGGAGCTGTTTTTT. The chain employs TRBV20-1 and TRBJ2-2; 7 bases agree with TRBD1. From germline, CDR1 is DFQATT and CDR2 SNEGSKA (reference sequence). V was clipped by 6 bases and J by 7 bases; unmatched bases: 8. The CDR3 has 13 residues.

This chain connects TRBV6-5 to TRBJ2-7, with TRBD2 as a possible D gene (5 bases). The CDR3 runs 13 residues. The germline gives CDR1 MNHEY, CDR2 SVGAGI. The V and J ends lost 1 base and 5 bases respectively, with 9 bases between them. The CDR3 region has the DNA TGTGCCAGCAGTTACTTTGACTACCACGAGCAGTACTTC. It is translated as CASSYFDYHEQYF.

The table lists this clonotype with many counts. The gene calls are TRBV28 and TRBJ2-7; D gene uncertain. The germline V gene has CDR1 MDHEN and CDR2 SYDVKM. The CDR3 has 11 amino acids. Trimming stripped 2 bases from V and 7 bases from J, with 6 bases between. The CDR3 reads CASSLMWEQYF. In DNA form, the CDR3 reads TGTGCCAGCAGTTTAATGTGGGAGCAGTACTTC.

The CDR3 protein is CANKLAASYEQYF. Here the CDR3 DNA reads TGTGCCAATAAACTAGCCGCCTCCTACGAGCAGTACTTC. The gene calls are TRBV27 and TRBJ2-7; D might be TRBD2 (6 bases). The CDR3 runs to 13 residues. The V gene's germline CDR1 is MNHEY and CDR2 SMNVEV (reference sequence). Trimming took 10 bases from V and 0 from J, leaving 13 bases between them.

This clonotype has ten or more counts. This chain uses TRBV11-2 with TRBJ2-1; TRBD1 is a possible D gene (5 bases). Trimming left V 3 bases short and J 0 bases short, with 9 bases between. The CDR3 contains 15 residues. Per germline, CDR1 SGHAT and CDR2 FQNNGV. The CDR3 reads CASSFGHPSYNEQFF. CDR3 bases: TGTGCCAGCAGCTTTGGACACCCCTCCTACAATGAGCAGTTCTTC.